This T cell receptor beta chain comes out of a study of blood T cells in healthy people across ages. Study-wide results and limits: A strong correlation between TCR beta diversity and naive T cell percentage was seen. In long-lived donors, naive CD4+ cell counts and diversity exceeded those of aged donors. Per million T cells, TCR beta diversity dropped about linearly as age rose. It was held that the diversity estimates obtained from one million T cells were underestimates.

This clonotype turned up a few times. Its target is unknown. A second PCR of roughly 7 to 11 cycles used a sample-barcoded 5' primer and a J-beta primer mix. Each CDR3 protein gets one entry after TCRdb re-called the 5' RACE reads with MiXCR. There are some 690,000 distinct CDR3 sequences in the sample; about 24% occur only once, and roughly 22% lies in the top ten. This receptor was identified in a man aged 65-85 years in good health. Sequencing was carried out using blood.

The CDR3 DNA sequence: TGTGCCAGCAGTTCGCCCTCGGACCTCACTAGCTCCTACGAGCAGTACTTC. Encoded protein: CASSSPSDLTSSYEQYF. This chain uses TRBV28 with TRBJ2-7; possible D gene TRBD2, 5 bases. In germline, CDR1 is MDHEN, CDR2 SYDVKM. The CDR3 is made up of 17 amino acids. Trimming took 4 bases from V and 0 from J, leaving 19 bases between them.